This paragraph reports one TCR beta chain. PCR was performed using 60 Vbeta and 13 Jbeta primers. Assay: immunoSEQ multiplex PCR; the TCRdb copy retains only in-frame clones and omits some. This sample's table has tens of thousands of clones. This entry is derived from a study of cytomegalovirus exposure and HLA in healthy donors. V was shortened by 0 bases and J by 3 bases, with 11 bases between the two germline ends. The CDR3 totals 15 residues. CDR1 is LGHNA and CDR2 is YSLEER in the germline V gene. V and J are TRBV4-3 and TRBJ1-2, with D tentatively TRBD1 (5 bases). Sequenced input: PBMCs. This sequence was found in a man aged 50-59 years in good health and CMV-seronegative. The DNA for the CDR3 is TGCGCCAGCAGCCAAGATAGGAGGGGCGACTATGGCTACACCTTC. It encodes CASSQDRRGDYGYTF.